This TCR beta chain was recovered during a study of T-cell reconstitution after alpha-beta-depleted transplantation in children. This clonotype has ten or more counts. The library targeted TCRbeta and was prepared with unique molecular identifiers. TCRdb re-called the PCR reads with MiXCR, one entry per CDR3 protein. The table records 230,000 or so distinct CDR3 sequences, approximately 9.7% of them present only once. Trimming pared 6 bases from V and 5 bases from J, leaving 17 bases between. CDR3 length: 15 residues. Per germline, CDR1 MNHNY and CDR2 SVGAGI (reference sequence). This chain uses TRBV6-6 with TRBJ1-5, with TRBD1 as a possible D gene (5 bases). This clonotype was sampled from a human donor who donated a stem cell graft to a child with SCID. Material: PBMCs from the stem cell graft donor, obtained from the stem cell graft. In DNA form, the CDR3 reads TGTGCCAGCAGCCTACTCGGGGGGGGTGATCAGCCCCAGCATTTT. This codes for CASSLLGGGDQPQHF.